This is a list of T cell receptor beta chains from one sample in a study of PD-L1 blockade in urothelial cancer. Using immunoSEQ multiplex PCR, the repertoire was profiled, and TCRdb retains in-frame clones only, with some absent. Of under 100,000 clones listed, nearly 90% were seen once; the top ten hold 1.5% to 2%. The sample in question was PBMCs, obtained around atezolizumab (anti-PD-L1) treatment. These receptor sequences come from a man aged 55 to 69 with urothelial cancer. Each CDR3 is given with its conserved first and last residue. The D gene is left open where the match is weak. The size field is filled for only some rows; it gives once, few, many or a size class.

>TRBJ1-5|TRBV5-8|14|.|.
TGTGCCAGCAGCTCCCCCCCCGTCAATCAGCCCCAGCATTTT
CASSSPPVNQPQHF
>TRBJ2-7|TRBV21-1|16|.|.
TGTGCCAGCAGCAATAGGAGATACCCAACAGGGCGCGAGCAGTACTTC
CASSNRRYPTGREQYF
>TRBJ1-2|TRBV7-9|16|TRBD1|.
TGTGCCAGCAGCTCCAACGGGGGTGAGGGGGCGCCCGGCTACACCTTC
CASSSNGGEGAPGYTF
>TRBJ2-3|TRBV5-1|16|TRBD2|once
TGCGCCAGCAGCGAGACTAGCGGGGGGAGCACAGATACGCAGTATTTT
CASSETSGGSTDTQYF
>TRBJ2-3|TRBV10-2|13|TRBD1|few
TGCGCCAGCAGGGACAGGGCAGGGGATACGCAGTATTTT
CASRDRAGDTQYF
>TRBJ2-7|TRBV27|14|.|few
TGTGCCAGCAGTTACCGGGACAACTCCTACGAGCAGTACTTC
CASSYRDNSYEQYF
>TRBJ1-2|TRBV5-1|15|TRBD1|once
TGCGCCAGCAGCTTGTCTATGACAGGGGGAATCGGCTACACCTTC
CASSLSMTGGIGYTF
>TRBJ1-4|TRBV4-3|12|.|.
TGCGCCAGCAGCCCCTCACGGGGAAAACTGTTTTTT
CASSPSRGKLFF
>TRBJ2-3|TRBV2|15|.|.
TGTGCCAGCAGTGCCGGGACTGAATTCACAGATACGCAGTATTTT
CASSAGTEFTDTQYF
>TRBJ1-1|TRBV7-2|16|TRBD1|.
TGTGCCAGCAGATCAGAGGGACAGGTGCCGAACACTGAAGCTTTCTTT
CASRSEGQVPNTEAFF
>TRBJ2-5|TRBV19|15|TRBD2|.
TGTGCCAGTAGTACACTAGCGGGGCTTCAAGAGACCCAGTACTTC
CASSTLAGLQETQYF
>TRBJ2-7|TRBV6-1|14|TRBD1|.
TGTGCCAGCAGTGAACATGGACAGGGCAGGGAGCAGTACTTC
CASSEHGQGREQYF
>TRBJ1-2|TRBV27|16|.|.
TGTGCCAGCAGTTTACCTAGACAGCCCCCCTCCTATGGCTACACCTTC
CASSLPRQPPSYGYTF
>TRBJ1-1|TRBV7-3|14|.|once
TGTGCCAGCAGCTTGATTCAGACCTCAGGGGAAGCTTTCTTT
CASSLIQTSGEAFF
>TRBJ2-5|TRBV4-2|16|.|.
TGTGCCAGCAGCCAAGAAGGGAAAGGGGGACAAGAGACCCAGTACTTC
CASSQEGKGGQETQYF
>TRBJ2-1|TRBV5-1|15|TRBD2|.
TGCGCCAGCACACCACTAGCGGAGACCTACAATGAGCAGTTCTTC
CASTPLAETYNEQFF
>TRBJ2-7|TRBV7-2|15|TRBD1|.
TGTGCCAGCAGCTTATGGACAGGCGGTTACTACGAGCAGTACTTC
CASSLWTGGYYEQYF
>TRBJ2-2|TRBV19|15|.|.
TGTGCCAGTAGCCGCCCGCTCGCGGTCGGGGGGGAGCTGTTTTTT
CASSRPLAVGGELFF
>TRBJ2-3|TRBV18|15|TRBD1|.
TGTGCCAGCTCACCACAGGGGGCTAGCACAGATACGCAGTATTTT
CASSPQGASTDTQYF
>TRBJ1-5|TRBV7-6|13|TRBD1|few
TGTGCCAGCAGCCCAGACAGGGACCAGCCCCAGCATTTT
CASSPDRDQPQHF
>TRBJ1-5|TRBV7-6|19|TRBD1|few
TGTGCCAGCAGTCTCCGTAGGACAGGGAAGGGGAATAGCAATCAGCCCCAGCATTTT
CASSLRRTGKGNSNQPQHF
>TRBJ1-1|TRBV5-1|13|TRBD1|.
TGCGCCAGCAGCTCGACAGGGTCCACTGAAGCTTTCTTT
CASSSTGSTEAFF
>TRBJ2-7|TRBV27|14|TRBD1|.
TGTGCCAGCAGACCGGGGACAGGGGGCGACGAGCAGTACTTC
CASRPGTGGDEQYF
>TRBJ1-4|TRBV6-1|13|TRBD1|.
TGTGCCAGCAGTGAGGGACAGGGAGAAAAACTGTTTTTT
CASSEGQGEKLFF
>TRBJ2-5|TRBV7-9|16|TRBD2|.
TGTGCCAGCAGCTTAGGGGCGGGAGGGCCATCAGAGACCCAGTACTTC
CASSLGAGGPSETQYF
>TRBJ2-7|TRBV7-6|16|TRBD1|.
TGTGCCAGCAGCACCATCAGGGGGTCCAGCTCCTACGAGCAGTACTTC
CASSTIRGSSSYEQYF
>TRBJ2-7|TRBV6-6|14|.|.
TGTGCCAGCAGTTATAATCGGGGAACGGGCGAGCAGTACTTC
CASSYNRGTGEQYF
>TRBJ1-2|TRBV9|14|.|once
TGTGCCAGCAGCGTAGGTACAGGGCACTATGGCTACACCTTC
CASSVGTGHYGYTF
>TRBJ2-7|TRBV5-6|17|TRBD2|.
TGTGCCAGCAGCCCGAAAGGGGCGGGGGGTTACTCCTACGAGCAGTACTTC
CASSPKGAGGYSYEQYF
>TRBJ2-7|TRBV30|15|TRBD2|.
TGTGCCTGGAGTGTATCACTAGCGGGGTCCTACGAGCAGTACTTC
CAWSVSLAGSYEQYF